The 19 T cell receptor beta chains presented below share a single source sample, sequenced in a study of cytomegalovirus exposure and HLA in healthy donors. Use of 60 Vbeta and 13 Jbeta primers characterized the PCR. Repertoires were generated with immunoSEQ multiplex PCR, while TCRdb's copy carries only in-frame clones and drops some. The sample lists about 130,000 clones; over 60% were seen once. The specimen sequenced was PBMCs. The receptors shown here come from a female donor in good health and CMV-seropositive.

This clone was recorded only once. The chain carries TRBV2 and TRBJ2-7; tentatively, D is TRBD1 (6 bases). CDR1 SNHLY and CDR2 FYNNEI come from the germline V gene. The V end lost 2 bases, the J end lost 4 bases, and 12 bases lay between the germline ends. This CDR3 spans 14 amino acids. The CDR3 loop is CASSEQGLPYEQYF. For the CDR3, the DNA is TGTGCCAGCAGTGAACAGGGGCTACCGTACGAGCAGTACTTC.

CDR3 bases: TGTGCCAGCTCACTTACTAGCGGGGGGGCCGAGCAGTACTTC. Amino acid sequence: CASSLTSGGAEQYF. The V gene is TRBV18, the J gene TRBJ2-7; TRBD2 agrees at 13 bases. The CDR3 spans 14 residues. The V and J ends lost 4 bases and 6 bases, in that order; junction bases with no gene match: 3. Germline CDR1 reads KGHSH; CDR2 reads LQKENI.

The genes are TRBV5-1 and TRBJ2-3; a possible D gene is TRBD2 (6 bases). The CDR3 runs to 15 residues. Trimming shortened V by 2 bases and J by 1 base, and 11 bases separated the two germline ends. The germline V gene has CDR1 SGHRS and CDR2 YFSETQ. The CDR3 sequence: CASSLLGGGTDTQYF. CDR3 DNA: TGCGCCAGCAGCTTACTGGGGGGAGGCACAGATACGCAGTATTTT.

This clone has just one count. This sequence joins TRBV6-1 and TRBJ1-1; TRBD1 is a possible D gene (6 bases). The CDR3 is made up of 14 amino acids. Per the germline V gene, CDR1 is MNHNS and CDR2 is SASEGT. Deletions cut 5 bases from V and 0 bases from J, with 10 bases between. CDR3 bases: TGTGCCAGCAGTCTTCGGACAGTGAACACTGAAGCTTTCTTT. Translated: CASSLRTVNTEAFF.

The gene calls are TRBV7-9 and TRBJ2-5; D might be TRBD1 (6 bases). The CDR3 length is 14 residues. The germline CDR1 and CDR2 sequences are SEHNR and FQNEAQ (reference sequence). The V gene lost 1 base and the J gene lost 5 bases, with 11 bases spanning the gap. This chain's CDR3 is CASSLVTGTETQYF. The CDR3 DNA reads TGTGCCAGCAGCTTAGTAACAGGGACGGAGACCCAGTACTTC. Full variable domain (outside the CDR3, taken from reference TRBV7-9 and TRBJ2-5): DTGVSQNPRHKITKRGQNVTFRCDPISEHNRLYWYRQTLGQGPEFLTYFQNEAQLEKSRLLSDRFSAERPKGSFSTLEIQRTEQGDSAMYLCASSLVTGTETQYFGPGTRLLVL.

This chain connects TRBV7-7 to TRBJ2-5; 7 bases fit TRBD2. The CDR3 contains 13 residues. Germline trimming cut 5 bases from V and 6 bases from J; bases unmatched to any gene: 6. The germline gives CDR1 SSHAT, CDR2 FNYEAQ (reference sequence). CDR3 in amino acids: CASSTGLVKTQYF. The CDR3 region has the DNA TGTGCCAGCAGCACCGGACTAGTGAAGACCCAGTACTTC.

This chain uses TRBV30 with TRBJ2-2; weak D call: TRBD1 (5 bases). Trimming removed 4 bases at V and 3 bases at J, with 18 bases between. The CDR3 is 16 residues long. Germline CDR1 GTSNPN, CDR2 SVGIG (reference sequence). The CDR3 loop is CAWIPFFQGDTGELFF. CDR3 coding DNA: TGTGCCTGGATCCCTTTCTTTCAGGGCGACACCGGGGAGCTGTTTTTT.

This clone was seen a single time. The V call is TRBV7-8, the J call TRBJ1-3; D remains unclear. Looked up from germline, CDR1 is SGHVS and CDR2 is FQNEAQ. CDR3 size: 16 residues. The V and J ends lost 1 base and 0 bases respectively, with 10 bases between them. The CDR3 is CASSLEGGSSGNTIYF. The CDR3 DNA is TGTGCCAGCAGCTTAGAGGGCGGGAGCTCTGGAAACACCATATATTTT.

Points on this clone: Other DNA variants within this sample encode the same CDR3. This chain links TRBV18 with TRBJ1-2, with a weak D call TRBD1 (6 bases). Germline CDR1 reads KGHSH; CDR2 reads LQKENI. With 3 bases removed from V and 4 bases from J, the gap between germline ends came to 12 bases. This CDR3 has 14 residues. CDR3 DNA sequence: TGTGCCAGCTCACCCGGGCAGGGGAGCTATGGCTACACCTTC. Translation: CASSPGQGSYGYTF. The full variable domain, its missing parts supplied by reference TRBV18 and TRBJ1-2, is NAGVMQNPRHLVRRRGQEARLRCSPMKGHSHVYWYRQLPEEGLKFMVYLQKENIIDESGMPKERFSAEFPKEGPSILRIQQVVRGDSAAYFCASSPGQGSYGYTFGSGTRLTVV.

As DNA, the CDR3 is TGTGCCAGCAGTCTGTCGCGGGTCACAGATACGCAGTATTTT. Protein sequence: CASSLSRVTDTQYF. V gene TRBV2 combines with J gene TRBJ2-3; D might be TRBD2 (5 bases). The length of the CDR3 is 14 residues. Germline V gene data show CDR1 as SNHLY and CDR2 as FYNNEI. The V and J ends lost 5 bases and 2 bases respectively, with 11 bases between them.

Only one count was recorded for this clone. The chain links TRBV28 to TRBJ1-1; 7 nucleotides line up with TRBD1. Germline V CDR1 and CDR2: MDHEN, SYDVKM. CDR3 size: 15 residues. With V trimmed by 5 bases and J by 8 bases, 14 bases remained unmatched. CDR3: CASSPSEGASTEAFF. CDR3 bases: TGTGCCAGCAGTCCCTCCGAGGGGGCTTCCACGGAAGCTTTCTTT.

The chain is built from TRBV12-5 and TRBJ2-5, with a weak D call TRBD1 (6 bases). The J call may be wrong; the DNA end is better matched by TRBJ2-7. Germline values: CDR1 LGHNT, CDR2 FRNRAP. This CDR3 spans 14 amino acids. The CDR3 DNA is TGTGCTAGTGGTTTGGCTGACAGGTTCCACGAGCAGTACTTC. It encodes CASGLADRFHEQYF.

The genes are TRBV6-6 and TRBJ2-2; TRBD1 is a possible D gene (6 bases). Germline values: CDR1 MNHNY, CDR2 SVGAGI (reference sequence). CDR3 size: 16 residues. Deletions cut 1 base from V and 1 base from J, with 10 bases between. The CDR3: CASSYLGTKNTGELFF. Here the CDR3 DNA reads TGTGCCAGCAGTTACTTGGGGACAAAGAACACCGGGGAGCTGTTTTTT.

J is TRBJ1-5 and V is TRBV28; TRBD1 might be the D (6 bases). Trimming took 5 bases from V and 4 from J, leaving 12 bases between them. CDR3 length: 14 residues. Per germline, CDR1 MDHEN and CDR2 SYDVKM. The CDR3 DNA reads TGTGCCAGCAGTCTATATAGGGGGAATCAGCCCCAGCATTTT. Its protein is CASSLYRGNQPQHF.

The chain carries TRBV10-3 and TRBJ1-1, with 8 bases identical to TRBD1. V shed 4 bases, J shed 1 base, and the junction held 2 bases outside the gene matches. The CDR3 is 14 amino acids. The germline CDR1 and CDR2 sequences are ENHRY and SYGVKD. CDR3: CAISADRENTEAFF. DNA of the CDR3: TGTGCCATCAGTGCGGACAGGGAGAACACTGAAGCTTTCTTT.

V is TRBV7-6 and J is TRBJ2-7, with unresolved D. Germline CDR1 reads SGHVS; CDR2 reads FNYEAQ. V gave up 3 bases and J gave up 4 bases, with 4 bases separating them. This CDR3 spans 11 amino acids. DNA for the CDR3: TGTGCCAGCAGCTTTCAATACGAGCAGTACTTC. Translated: CASSFQYEQYF.

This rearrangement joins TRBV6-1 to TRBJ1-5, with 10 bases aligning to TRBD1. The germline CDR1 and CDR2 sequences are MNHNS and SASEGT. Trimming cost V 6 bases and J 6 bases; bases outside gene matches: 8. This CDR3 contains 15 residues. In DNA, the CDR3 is TGTGCCAGCAGCTCATCCGGGACAGGGGTTCAGCCCCAGCATTTT. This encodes CASSSSGTGVQPQHF.

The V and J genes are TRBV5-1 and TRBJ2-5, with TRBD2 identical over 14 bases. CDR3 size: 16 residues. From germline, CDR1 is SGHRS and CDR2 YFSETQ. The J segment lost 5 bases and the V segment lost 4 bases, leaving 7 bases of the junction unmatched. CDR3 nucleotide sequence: TGCGCCAGCAGCAGGGGACTAGCGGGAGACCTTGAGACCCAGTACTTC. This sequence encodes CASSRGLAGDLETQYF.

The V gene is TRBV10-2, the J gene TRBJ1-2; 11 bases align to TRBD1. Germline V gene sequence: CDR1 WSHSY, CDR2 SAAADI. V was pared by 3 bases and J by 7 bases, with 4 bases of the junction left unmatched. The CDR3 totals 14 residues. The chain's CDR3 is CASSDSDRGLGYTF. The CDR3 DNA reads TGCGCCAGCAGTGACTCGGACAGGGGGCTTGGCTACACCTTC.